The clone carrying this T cell receptor beta chain was detected only a few times. Germline assignment: CDR1 SQVTM and CDR2 ANQGSEA. The germline V and J ends were trimmed by 3 bases and 1 base, with 12 bases remaining between them. The CDR3 length is 14 residues. This specimen belongs to a study of CD8 T cells in Susac syndrome. RNA, at roughly 0.5 to 1 ug, was reverse transcribed with random hexamers. TCRdb reprocessed the immunoSEQ multiplex PCR reads via MiXCR and lists one record per CDR3 protein. The top ten clones hold about 0.071% of a sample with under 250,000 distinct CDR3 sequences, 93% of them seen once.

The V and J genes are TRBV29-1 and TRBJ1-1; D gene unclear. The sequence came from a human donor with multiple sclerosis. The sequencing sample was made of CD4+ T cells from PBMCs. The chain's CDR3 is CSVERVLANTEAFF. The CDR3 nucleotides are TGCAGCGTTGAGAGGGTATTAGCGAACACTGAAGCTTTCTTT.